A selection of T cell receptor beta chains follows, all from one sample in a study of beta chain features in type 1 diabetes. Measured with immunoSEQ multiplex PCR; TCRdb has only the in-frame clones, and not every one. The sample has more than 200,000 clones; 16% are singletons. Material for sequencing was naive CD4+ T cells from blood. The receptors shown here come from a man aged 30 to 39 with type 1 diabetes. Each CDR3 is given with its conserved first and last residue. A D gene is named only where the DNA matches it firmly. For some rows the clone size is stated as once, few or many, or as a class when expanded; others skip it.

cdr3_aa cdr3_nt j_call d_call clone_size v_call
CAWSPSARGYTF TGTGCCTGGAGCCCTTCCGCCCGTGGCTACACCTTC TRBJ1-2 NA NA TRBV30
CASSQVAGRSYNEQFF TGTGCCAGCAGCCAAGTAGCGGGTAGATCCTACAATGAGCAGTTCTTC TRBJ2-1 TRBD2 few TRBV14
CSALAGGYNEQFF TGCAGCGCTTTAGCGGGAGGGTACAATGAGCAGTTCTTC TRBJ2-1 TRBD2 few TRBV29-1
CASSQDGTSYEQYF TGCGCCAGCAGCCAAGATGGGACTTCCTACGAGCAGTACTTC TRBJ2-7 NA NA TRBV4-1
CSAWGSETQYF TGCAGTGCCTGGGGGAGTGAGACCCAGTACTTC TRBJ2-5 NA few TRBV20-1
CASSPQETGSTGELFF TGTGCCAGCTCACCACAGGAGACAGGGTCCACCGGGGAGCTGTTTTTT TRBJ2-2 TRBD1 NA TRBV18
CASSPQQLGTDTQYF TGTGCCAGCAGTCCACAACAGCTAGGCACAGATACGCAGTATTTT TRBJ2-3 NA NA TRBV2
CSARDWPEAFF TGCAGTGCTAGAGATTGGCCTGAAGCTTTCTTT TRBJ1-1 NA few TRBV20-1
CASSLVGQGSDTQYF TGTGCCAGCAGCTTAGTAGGGCAGGGCTCAGATACGCAGTATTTT TRBJ2-3 NA NA TRBV7-2
CASSPIHIISTEAFF TGTGCCAGCAGTCCTATCCACATTATAAGCACTGAAGCTTTCTTT TRBJ1-1 NA NA TRBV27
CAISEGVDTQYF TGTGCCATCAGTGAGGGAGTGGATACGCAGTATTTT TRBJ2-3 NA few TRBV10-3
CASSPPPNTGELFF TGTGCCAGCAGCCCCCCCCCGAACACCGGGGAGCTGTTTTTT TRBJ2-2 NA few TRBV7-8
CAWSVGHGQGGDEQFF TGTGCCTGGAGTGTGGGACACGGACAGGGTGGTGATGAGCAGTTCTTC TRBJ2-1 TRBD1 few TRBV30
CASSEGRPWGYTF TGTGCCAGCAGTGAAGGAAGGCCATGGGGCTACACCTTC TRBJ1-2 NA few TRBV6-1
CATSRVGTGYNEQFF TGTGCCACCAGCAGAGTAGGGACAGGCTACAATGAGCAGTTCTTC TRBJ2-1 TRBD1 NA TRBV15
CAWSRGTSWGEQFF TGTGCCTGGAGTCGAGGGACTTCCTGGGGTGAGCAGTTCTTC TRBJ2-1 NA NA TRBV30
CASSERDNKNIQYF TGTGCCAGCAGTGAAAGGGACAACAAAAACATTCAGTACTTC TRBJ2-4 NA few TRBV6-1
CSAAQGYEQYF TGCAGTGCTGCACAGGGCTACGAGCAGTACTTC TRBJ2-7 NA NA TRBV20-1
CASSLGDSSYEQYF TGTGCCAGCAGTTTGGGGGACAGCTCCTACGAGCAGTACTTC TRBJ2-7 TRBD1 NA TRBV27
CASSVRAGATNTEAFF TGTGCCAGCAGCGTAAGAGCAGGGGCGACGAACACTGAAGCTTTCTTT TRBJ1-1 NA once TRBV9
CASTNTWTSGGYEQYF TGTGCCAGCACCAATACCTGGACTAGCGGGGGCTACGAGCAGTACTTC TRBJ2-7 TRBD2 NA TRBV7-2
CSVEGPGEQYF TGCAGCGTTGAAGGGCCCGGTGAGCAGTACTTC TRBJ2-7 NA few TRBV29-1
CASSVGQNSYEQYF TGTGCCAGCAGCGTAGGCCAGAACTCCTACGAGCAGTACTTC TRBJ2-7 NA few TRBV9
CASSPIGGETQYF TGTGCCAGCAGTCCTATCGGCGGGGAGACCCAGTACTTC TRBJ2-5 NA NA TRBV6-6
CASRLAGVDEQYF TGTGCCAGCAGACTAGCGGGAGTAGACGAGCAGTACTTC TRBJ2-7 TRBD2 NA TRBV7-2
CASKLAGGDTQYF TGTGCCAGTAAACTAGCGGGAGGGGATACGCAGTATTTT TRBJ2-3 TRBD2 NA TRBV6-1
CAWTNGKQFF TGTGCCTGGACTAACGGAAAACAGTTCTTC TRBJ2-1 NA few TRBV30
CASSLAWTGTYSNEQFF TGTGCCAGCAGCTTAGCCTGGACAGGGACGTACAGTAATGAGCAGTTCTTC TRBJ2-1 TRBD1 few TRBV7-9
CASSLGGQGEKLFF TGTGCCAGCAGTTTAGGAGGACAGGGGGAAAAACTGTTTTTT TRBJ1-4 TRBD1 NA TRBV28
CAWSIMGYGYTF TGTGCCTGGAGTATCATGGGCTATGGCTACACCTTC TRBJ1-2 NA few TRBV30
CASSVGIGGNQPQHF TGTGCCAGCAGCGTAGGGATAGGGGGCAATCAGCCCCAGCATTTT TRBJ1-5 NA few TRBV9
CASSGTGDSGANVLTF TGTGCCAGCAGCGGGACAGGGGATTCTGGGGCCAACGTCCTGACTTTC TRBJ2-6 TRBD1 NA TRBV25-1
CASRLPRNPGANVLTF TGCGCCAGCAGACTACCTAGAAACCCTGGGGCCAACGTCCTGACTTTC TRBJ2-6 NA NA TRBV23-1
CASSVGTYNEQFF TGTGCCAGCAGCGTAGGGACCTACAATGAGCAGTTCTTC TRBJ2-1 NA once TRBV9
CASSQDRVGSSYNEQFF TGCGCCAGCAGCCAAGATCGCGTCGGGAGCTCCTACAATGAGCAGTTCTTC TRBJ2-1 NA NA TRBV4-1
CASSLGTSGTTDTQYF TGTGCCAGCAGCTTGGGGACTAGCGGGACCACAGATACGCAGTATTTT TRBJ2-3 TRBD2 NA TRBV5-4
CASSPEGGNEQFF TGTGCCAGTAGTCCCGAGGGCGGCAATGAGCAGTTCTTC TRBJ2-1 NA few TRBV19
CAWSTQGGNQPQHF TGTGCCTGGAGCACTCAAGGGGGCAATCAGCCCCAGCATTTT TRBJ1-5 NA NA TRBV30
CASRSAARGKKQYF TGTGCCAGCAGATCCGCGGCTAGAGGTAAGAAGCAGTACTTC TRBJ2-7 NA NA TRBV28
CAIRGTGRGNTIYF TGTGCCATCAGGGGGACAGGGAGAGGAAACACCATATATTTT TRBJ1-3 TRBD1 NA TRBV10-3
CASSLDQPQHF TGTGCCAGCAGTCTCGATCAGCCCCAGCATTTT TRBJ1-5 NA NA TRBV6-1
CASHGQGADTQYF TGTGCCAGCCATGGGCAGGGTGCAGATACGCAGTATTTT TRBJ2-3 NA NA TRBV27
CSARVGWAENF TGCAGTGCTAGAGTTGGCTGGGCCGAGAACTTC TRBJ2-7 NA NA TRBV20-1
CASSRDSNEQFF TGTGCCAGCAGCCGAGACAGCAATGAGCAGTTCTTC TRBJ2-1 NA few TRBV7-9
CAWSPGNQETQYF TGTGCCTGGAGTCCGGGGAACCAAGAGACCCAGTACTTC TRBJ2-5 NA NA TRBV30
CSASGLTEAFF TGCAGTGCTAGTGGACTCACTGAAGCTTTCTTT TRBJ1-1 NA NA TRBV20-1
CASTKTAPSEKLFF TGTGCCAGCACCAAGACCGCCCCGAGTGAAAAACTGTTTTTT TRBJ1-4 NA NA TRBV6-5
CASSVNRQETQYF TGTGCCAGCAGCGTAAACAGGCAAGAGACCCAGTACTTC TRBJ2-5 NA few TRBV9
CASSSLSQETQYF TGTGCCAGCAGTTCCCTTAGTCAAGAGACCCAGTACTTC TRBJ2-5 NA NA TRBV6-5
CASRGLAGADTQYF TGTGCCAGCAGGGGGCTAGCGGGAGCGGATACGCAGTATTTT TRBJ2-3 TRBD2 NA TRBV28
CAWTEPSGANEQFF TGTGCCTGGACCGAACCCAGTGGAGCCAATGAGCAGTTCTTC TRBJ2-1 NA NA TRBV30
CASSNLAGAGDTQYF TGTGCCAGCAGTAACCTAGCGGGAGCGGGAGATACGCAGTATTTT TRBJ2-3 TRBD2 NA TRBV6-4
CASGLNRGLYNEQFF TGTGCCAGCGGCCTCAACAGGGGGCTCTACAATGAGCAGTTCTTC TRBJ2-1 TRBD1 NA TRBV6-1
CASSRTGNIQYF TGTGCCAGTAGTCGGACAGGCAACATTCAGTACTTC TRBJ2-4 TRBD1 few TRBV19